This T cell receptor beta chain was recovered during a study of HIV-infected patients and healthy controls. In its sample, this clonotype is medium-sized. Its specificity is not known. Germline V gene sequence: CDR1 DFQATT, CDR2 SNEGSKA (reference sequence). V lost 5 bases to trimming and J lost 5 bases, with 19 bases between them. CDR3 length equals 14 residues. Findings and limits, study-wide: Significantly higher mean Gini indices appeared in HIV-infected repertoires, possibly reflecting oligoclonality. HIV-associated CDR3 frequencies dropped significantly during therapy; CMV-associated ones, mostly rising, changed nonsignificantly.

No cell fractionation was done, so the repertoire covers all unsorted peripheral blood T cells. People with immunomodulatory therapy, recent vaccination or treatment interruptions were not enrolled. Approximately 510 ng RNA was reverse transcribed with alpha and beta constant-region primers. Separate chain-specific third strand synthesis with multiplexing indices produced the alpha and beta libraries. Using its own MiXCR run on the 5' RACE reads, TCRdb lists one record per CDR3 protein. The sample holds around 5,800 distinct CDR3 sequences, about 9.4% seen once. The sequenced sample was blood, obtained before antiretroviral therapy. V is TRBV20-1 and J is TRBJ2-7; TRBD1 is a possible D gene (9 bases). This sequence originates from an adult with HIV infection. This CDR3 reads CSAFPGQGLDEQYF. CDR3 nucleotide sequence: TGCAGTGCTTTCCCGGGACAGGGACTAGACGAGCAGTACTTC.